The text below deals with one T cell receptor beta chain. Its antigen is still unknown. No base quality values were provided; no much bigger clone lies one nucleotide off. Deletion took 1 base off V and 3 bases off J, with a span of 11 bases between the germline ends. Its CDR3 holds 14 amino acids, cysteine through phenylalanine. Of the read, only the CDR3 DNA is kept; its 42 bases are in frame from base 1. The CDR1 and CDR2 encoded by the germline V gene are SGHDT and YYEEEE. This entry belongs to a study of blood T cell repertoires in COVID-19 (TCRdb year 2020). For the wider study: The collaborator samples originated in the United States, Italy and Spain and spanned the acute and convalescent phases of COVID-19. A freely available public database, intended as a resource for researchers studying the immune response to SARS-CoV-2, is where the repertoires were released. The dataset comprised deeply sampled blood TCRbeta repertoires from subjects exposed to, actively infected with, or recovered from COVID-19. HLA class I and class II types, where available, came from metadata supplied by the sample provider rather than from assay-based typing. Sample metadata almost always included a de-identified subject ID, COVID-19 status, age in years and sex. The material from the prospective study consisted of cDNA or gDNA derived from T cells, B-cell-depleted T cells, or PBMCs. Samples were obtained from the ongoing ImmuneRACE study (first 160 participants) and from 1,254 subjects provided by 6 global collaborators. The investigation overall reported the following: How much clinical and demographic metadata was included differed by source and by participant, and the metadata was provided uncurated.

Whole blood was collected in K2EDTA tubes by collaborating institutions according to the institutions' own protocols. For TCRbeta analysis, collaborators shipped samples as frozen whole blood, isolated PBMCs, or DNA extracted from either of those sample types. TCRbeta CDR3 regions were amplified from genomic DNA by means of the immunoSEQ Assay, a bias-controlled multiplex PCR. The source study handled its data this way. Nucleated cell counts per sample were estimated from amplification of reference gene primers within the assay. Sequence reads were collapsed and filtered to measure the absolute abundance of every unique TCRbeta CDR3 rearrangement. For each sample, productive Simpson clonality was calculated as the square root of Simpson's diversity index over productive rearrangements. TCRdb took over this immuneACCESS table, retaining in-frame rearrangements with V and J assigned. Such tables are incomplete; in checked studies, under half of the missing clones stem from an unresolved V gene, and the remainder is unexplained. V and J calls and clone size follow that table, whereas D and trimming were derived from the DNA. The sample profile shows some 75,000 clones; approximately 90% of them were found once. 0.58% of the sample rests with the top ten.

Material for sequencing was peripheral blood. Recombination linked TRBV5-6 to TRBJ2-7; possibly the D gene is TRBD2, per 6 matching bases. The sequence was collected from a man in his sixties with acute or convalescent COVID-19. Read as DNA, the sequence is TGTGCCAGCAGCTTGTACGGGGGAAACTACGAGCAGTACTTC. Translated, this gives CASSLYGGNYEQYF.